The entry below describes one T cell receptor (beta chain). Its target is unknown. These data are taken from a study of beta chain features in type 1 diabetes. V lost 0 bases to trimming and J lost 0 bases, with 6 bases between them. Germline V gene data show CDR1 as SGHRS and CDR2 as YFSETQ. This CDR3 has 14 amino acids. Study observations and caveats: VDJ junctions in type 1 diabetes patients carried more deletions and fewer insertions.

Averaging around 110 mL, one heparinised blood draw came from each individual donor. Sorted populations all exceeded 95% purity. Reverse transcription of all isolated RNA meant that expressed TCRB transcripts were sequenced. The table came from immunoSEQ multiplex PCR; TCRdb's copy has only in-frame clones and leaves some out. The table records 200,000 to 300,000 clones, less than 35% of them present only once. The chain is built from TRBV5-1 and TRBJ2-5, with D perhaps TRBD2 (5 bases). The receptor comes from a young man in good health. The source material was central memory CD4+ T cells from blood. The CDR3 DNA reads as TGCGCCAGCAGCTTGGGAGGGAACCAAGAGACCCAGTACTTC. Encoded protein: CASSLGGNQETQYF.